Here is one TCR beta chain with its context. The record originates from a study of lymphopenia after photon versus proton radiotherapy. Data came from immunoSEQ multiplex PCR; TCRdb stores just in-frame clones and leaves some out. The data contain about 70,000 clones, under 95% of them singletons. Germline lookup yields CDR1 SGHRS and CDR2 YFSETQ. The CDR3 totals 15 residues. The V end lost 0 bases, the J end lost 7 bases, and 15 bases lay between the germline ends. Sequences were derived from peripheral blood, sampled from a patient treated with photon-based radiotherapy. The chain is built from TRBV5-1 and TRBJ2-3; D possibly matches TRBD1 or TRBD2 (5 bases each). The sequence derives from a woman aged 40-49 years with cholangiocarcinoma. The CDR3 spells CASSLAGLREHTQYF. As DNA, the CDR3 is TGCGCCAGCAGCTTGGCCGGACTCAGGGAGCATACGCAGTATTTT.